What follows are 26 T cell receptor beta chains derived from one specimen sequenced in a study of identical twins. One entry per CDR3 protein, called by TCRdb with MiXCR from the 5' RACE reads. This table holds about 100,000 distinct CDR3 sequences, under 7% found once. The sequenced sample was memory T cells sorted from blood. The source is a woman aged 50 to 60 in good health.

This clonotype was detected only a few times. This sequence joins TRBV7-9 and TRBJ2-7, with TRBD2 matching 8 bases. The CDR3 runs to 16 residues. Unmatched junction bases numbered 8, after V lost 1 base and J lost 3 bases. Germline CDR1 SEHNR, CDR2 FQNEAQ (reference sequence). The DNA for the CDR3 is TGTGCCAGCAGCTTAGGGAGGGCGGGAGGATTCTACGAGCAGTACGTC. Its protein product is CASSLGRAGGFYEQYV.

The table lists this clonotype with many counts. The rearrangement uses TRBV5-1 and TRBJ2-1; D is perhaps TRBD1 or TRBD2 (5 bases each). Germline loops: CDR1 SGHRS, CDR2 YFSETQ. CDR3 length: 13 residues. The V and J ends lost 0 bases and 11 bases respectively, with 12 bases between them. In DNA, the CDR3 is TGCGCCAGCAGCTTGGGGGGGATGCTCAAGCAGTTCTTC. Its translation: CASSLGGMLKQFF.

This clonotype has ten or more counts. The CDR3 loop is CASSQEWVKDEAFF. CDR3 nucleotide sequence: TGTGCCAGCAGCCAAGAATGGGTCAAGGATGAAGCTTTCTTT. The chain employs TRBV3-1 and TRBJ1-1; no clear D gene. V was shortened by 0 bases and J by 7 bases, with 12 bases between the two germline ends. Germline loops: CDR1 LGHDT, CDR2 YNNKEL (reference sequence). The CDR3 is made up of 14 amino acids.

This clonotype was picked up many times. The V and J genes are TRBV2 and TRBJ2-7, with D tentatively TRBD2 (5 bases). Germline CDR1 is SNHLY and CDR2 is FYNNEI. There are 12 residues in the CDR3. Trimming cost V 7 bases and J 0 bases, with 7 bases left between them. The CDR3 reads CASNGDSYEQYF. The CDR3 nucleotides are TGTGCCAGCAACGGGGACTCCTACGAGCAGTACTTC.

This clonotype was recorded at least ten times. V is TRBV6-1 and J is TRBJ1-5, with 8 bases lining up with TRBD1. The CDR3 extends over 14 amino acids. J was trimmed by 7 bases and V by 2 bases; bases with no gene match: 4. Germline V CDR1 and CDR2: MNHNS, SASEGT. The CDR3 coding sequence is TGTGCCAGCAGTGAACAGGGGGCATGGCAGCCCCAGCATTTT. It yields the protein CASSEQGAWQPQHF.

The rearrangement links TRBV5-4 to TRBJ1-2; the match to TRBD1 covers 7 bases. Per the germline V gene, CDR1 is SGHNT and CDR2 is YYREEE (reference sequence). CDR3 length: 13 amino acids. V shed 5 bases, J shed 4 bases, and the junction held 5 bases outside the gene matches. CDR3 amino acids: CASSPAGGYGYTF. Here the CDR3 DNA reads TGTGCCAGCAGTCCCGCAGGGGGCTATGGCTACACCTTC. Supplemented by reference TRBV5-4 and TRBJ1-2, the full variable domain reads ETGVTQSPTHLIKTRGQQVTLRCSSQSGHNTVSWYQQALGQGPQFIFQYYREEENGRGNFPPRFSGLQFPNYSSELNVNALELDDSALYLCASSPAGGYGYTFGSGTRLTVV.

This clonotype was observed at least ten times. The CDR3 spells CAANRGRNEQYF. The CDR3 DNA is TGTGCCGCAAACAGGGGACGCAACGAGCAGTACTTC. V is TRBV30 and J is TRBJ2-7; 7 bases map to TRBD1. Germline assignment: CDR1 GTSNPN and CDR2 SVGIG (reference sequence). The trim removed 8 bases at V and 5 bases at J, leaving 9 bases unmatched. CDR3 size: 12 residues.

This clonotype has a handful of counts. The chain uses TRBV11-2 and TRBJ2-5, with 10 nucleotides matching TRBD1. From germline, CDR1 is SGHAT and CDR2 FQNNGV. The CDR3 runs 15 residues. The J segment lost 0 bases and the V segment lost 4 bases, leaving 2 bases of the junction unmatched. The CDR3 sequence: CASSSGQGYQETQYF. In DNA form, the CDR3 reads TGTGCCAGCAGCTCGGGACAGGGGTACCAAGAGACCCAGTACTTC.

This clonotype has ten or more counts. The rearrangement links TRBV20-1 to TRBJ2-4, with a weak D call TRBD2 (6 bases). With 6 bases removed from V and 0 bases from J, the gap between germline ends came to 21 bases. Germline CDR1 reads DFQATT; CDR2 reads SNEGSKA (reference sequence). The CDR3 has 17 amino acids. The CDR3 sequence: CSARRANRRLAKNIQYF. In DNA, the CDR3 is TGCAGTGCAAGGAGGGCCAATCGTCGGTTAGCCAAAAACATTCAGTACTTC.

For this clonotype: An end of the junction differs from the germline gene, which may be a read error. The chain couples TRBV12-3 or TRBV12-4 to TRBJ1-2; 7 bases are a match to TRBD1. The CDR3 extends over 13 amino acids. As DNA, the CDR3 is TGTGCTAGCAGTGACAGGGTTCGCTATGGCTACACCTTC. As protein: CASSDRVRYGYTF.

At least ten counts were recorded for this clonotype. CDR3 loop: CASSAQGGHEQFF. The CDR3 bases are TGTGCCAGCAGCGCACAAGGGGGGCATGAGCAGTTCTTC. The genes are TRBV3-1 and TRBJ2-1; D might be TRBD1 or TRBD2, each matching 6 bases. V lost 5 bases, J lost 8 bases, and 13 bases lay in between. Looked up from germline, CDR1 is LGHDT and CDR2 is YNNKEL (reference sequence). This CDR3 has 13 residues.

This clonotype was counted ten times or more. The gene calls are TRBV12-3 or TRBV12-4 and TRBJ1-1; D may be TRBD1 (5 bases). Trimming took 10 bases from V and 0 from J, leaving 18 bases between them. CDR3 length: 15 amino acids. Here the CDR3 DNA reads TGTGCCACCATCCAAGACAGTTACATGAACACTGAAGCTTTCTTT. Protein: CATIQDSYMNTEAFF.

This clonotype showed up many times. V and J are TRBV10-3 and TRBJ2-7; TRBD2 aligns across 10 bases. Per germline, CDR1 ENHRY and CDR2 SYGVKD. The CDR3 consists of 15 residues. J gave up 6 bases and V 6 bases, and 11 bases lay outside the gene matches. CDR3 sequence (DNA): TGTGCCATCAGCATAGGGCTAGCGGGAGTCGGCGAGCAGTACGTC. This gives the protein CAISIGLAGVGEQYV.

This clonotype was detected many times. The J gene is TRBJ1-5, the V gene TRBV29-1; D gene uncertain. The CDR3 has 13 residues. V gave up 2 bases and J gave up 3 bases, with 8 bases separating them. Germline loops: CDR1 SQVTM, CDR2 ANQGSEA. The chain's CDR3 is CSVETGVNQPQHF. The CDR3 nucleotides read TGCAGCGTTGAAACCGGGGTCAATCAGCCCCAGCATTTT. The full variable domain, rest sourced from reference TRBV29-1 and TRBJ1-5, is SAVISQKPSRDICQRGTSLTIQCQVDSQVTMMFWYRQQPGQSLTLIATANQGSEATYESGFVIDKFPISRPNLTFSTLTVSNMSPEDSSIYLCSVETGVNQPQHFGDGTRLSIL.

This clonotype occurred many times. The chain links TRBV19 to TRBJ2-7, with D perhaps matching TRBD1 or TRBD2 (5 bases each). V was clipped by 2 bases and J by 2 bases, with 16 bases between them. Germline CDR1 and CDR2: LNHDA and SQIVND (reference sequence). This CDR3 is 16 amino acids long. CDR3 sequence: CASSIPGAAEAYEQYF. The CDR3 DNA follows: TGTGCCAGTAGTATACCCGGGGCGGCGGAGGCCTACGAGCAGTACTTC. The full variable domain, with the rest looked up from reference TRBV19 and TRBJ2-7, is DGGITQSPKYLFRKEGQNVTLSCEQNLNHDAMYWYRQDPGQGLRLIYYSQIVNDFQKGDIAEGYSVSREKKESFPLTVTSAQKNPTAFYLCASSIPGAAEAYEQYFGPGTRLTVT.

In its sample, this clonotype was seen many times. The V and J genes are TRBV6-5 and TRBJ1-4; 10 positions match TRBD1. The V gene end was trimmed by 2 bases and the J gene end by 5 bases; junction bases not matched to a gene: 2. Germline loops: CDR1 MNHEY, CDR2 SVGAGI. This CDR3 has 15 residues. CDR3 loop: CASSYEGQGNEKLFF. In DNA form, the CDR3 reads TGTGCCAGCAGTTACGAGGGACAGGGGAATGAAAAACTGTTTTTT.

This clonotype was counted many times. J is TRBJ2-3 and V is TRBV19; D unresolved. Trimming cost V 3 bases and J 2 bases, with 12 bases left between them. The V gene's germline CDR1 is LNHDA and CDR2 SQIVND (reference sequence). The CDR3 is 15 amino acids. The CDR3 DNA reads TGTGCCAGTAGTATCGGCAGGCCTATCACAGATACGCAGTATTTT. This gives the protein CASSIGRPITDTQYF.

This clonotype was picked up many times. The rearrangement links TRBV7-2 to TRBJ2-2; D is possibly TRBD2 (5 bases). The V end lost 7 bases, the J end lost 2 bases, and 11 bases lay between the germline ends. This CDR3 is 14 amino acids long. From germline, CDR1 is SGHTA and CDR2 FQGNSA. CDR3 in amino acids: CASTTGSNTGELFF. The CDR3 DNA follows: TGTGCCAGCACCACGGGATCTAACACCGGGGAGCTGTTTTTT.

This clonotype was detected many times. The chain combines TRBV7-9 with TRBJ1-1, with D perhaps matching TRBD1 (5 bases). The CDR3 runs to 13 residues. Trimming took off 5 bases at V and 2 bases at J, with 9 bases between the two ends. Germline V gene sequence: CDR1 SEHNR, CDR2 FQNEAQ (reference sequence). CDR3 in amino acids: CASSGGGNTEAFF. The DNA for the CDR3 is TGTGCCAGCAGCGGGGGGGGAAACACTGAAGCTTTCTTT.

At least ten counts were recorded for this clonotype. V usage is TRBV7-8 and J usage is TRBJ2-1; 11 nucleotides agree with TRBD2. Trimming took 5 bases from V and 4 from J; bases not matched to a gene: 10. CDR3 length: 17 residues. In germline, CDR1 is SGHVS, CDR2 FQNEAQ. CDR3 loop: CASSGPGTSGRYNEQFF. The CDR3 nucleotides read TGTGCCAGCAGCGGACCTGGGACTAGCGGCAGGTACAATGAGCAGTTCTTC.

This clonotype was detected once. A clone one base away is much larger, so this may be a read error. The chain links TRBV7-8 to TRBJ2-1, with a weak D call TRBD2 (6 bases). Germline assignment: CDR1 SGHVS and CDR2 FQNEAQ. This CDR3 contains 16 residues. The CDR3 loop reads CASSWANGGRYIEQFF. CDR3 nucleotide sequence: TGTGCCAGCAGCTGGGCTAATGGAGGGCGGTACATTGAGCAGTTCTTC. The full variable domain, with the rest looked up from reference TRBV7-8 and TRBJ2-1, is GAGVSQSPRYKVAKRGQDVALRCDPISGHVSLFWYQQALGQGPEFLTYFQNEAQLDKSGLPSDRFFAERPEGSVSTLKIQRTQQEDSAVYLCASSWANGGRYIEQFFGPGTRLTVL.

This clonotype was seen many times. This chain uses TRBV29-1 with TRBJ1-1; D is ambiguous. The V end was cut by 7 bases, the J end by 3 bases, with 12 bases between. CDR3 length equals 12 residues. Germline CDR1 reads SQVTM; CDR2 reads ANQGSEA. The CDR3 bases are TGCAGCGCGGGAGACGGTGACACTGAAGCTTTCTTT. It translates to CSAGDGDTEAFF.

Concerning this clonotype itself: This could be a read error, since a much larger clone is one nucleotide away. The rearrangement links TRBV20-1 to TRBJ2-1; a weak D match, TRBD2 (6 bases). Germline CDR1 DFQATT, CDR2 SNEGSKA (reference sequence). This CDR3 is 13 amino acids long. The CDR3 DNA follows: TGCAGTGCTCGGACTAACTCCTACCATGAGCAGTTCTTC. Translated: CSARTNSYHEQFF.

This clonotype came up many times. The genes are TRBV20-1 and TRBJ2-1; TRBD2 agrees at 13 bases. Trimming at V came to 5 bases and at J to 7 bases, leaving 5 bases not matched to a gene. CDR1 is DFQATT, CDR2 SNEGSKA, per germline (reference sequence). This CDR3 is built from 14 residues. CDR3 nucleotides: TGCAGTGCTCCCGGACTAGCGGGAGTAAATGAGCAGTTCTTC. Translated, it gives CSAPGLAGVNEQFF.

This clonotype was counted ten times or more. The CDR3 DNA reads TGTGCCAGCAGTTACGGGGGGCATGTAGCGGGAGAAGCCTCAGATACGCAGTATTTT. This encodes CASSYGGHVAGEASDTQYF. The chain recombines TRBV6-5 with TRBJ2-3; 9 nucleotides match TRBD2. The germline gives CDR1 MNHEY, CDR2 SVGAGI. The length of the CDR3 is 19 residues. After removal of 2 bases from V and 4 bases from J, the junction contained 16 bases not matched to a gene.

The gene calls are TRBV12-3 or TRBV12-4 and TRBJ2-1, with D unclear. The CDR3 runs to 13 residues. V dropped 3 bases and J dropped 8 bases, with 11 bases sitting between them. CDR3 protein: CASSFVVVDEQFF. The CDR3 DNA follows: TGTGCCAGCAGTTTTGTTGTGGTCGATGAGCAGTTCTTC.